Below, one T cell receptor beta chain is given with its context. Its target is not known. The sample is drawn from a study of beta chain features in type 1 diabetes. In the study overall: Fewer than 140,000,000 sorted cells were examined across all samples. Study findings and constraints: Within the patient group, naive, central memory and Treg TCRB repertoires appeared more similar to each other than within healthy donors. When Type 1 diabetes patients were examined, their TCRB CDR3s proved moderately but significantly shorter in all four CD4+ subsets. For patients and controls alike, PCR might favor shorter templates to the same degree.

V shed 2 bases, J shed 2 bases, and the junction held 10 bases outside the gene matches. The CDR3 covers 17 residues. Germline V gene lookup returns CDR1 KGHSH and CDR2 LQKENI. The whole isolated RNA underwent reverse transcription, so sequencing captured expressed TCRB transcripts. The repertoire was sequenced with immunoSEQ multiplex PCR; TCRdb's copy has only in-frame clones and lacks some. The repertoire consists of 130,000 to 150,000 clones, with around 13% occurring once and the leading ten covering around 1.2%. The origin of this receptor is a man aged 18 to 30 with type 1 diabetes. The genes are TRBV18 and TRBJ2-3; the match to TRBD1 covers 7 bases. The sequenced material came from central memory CD4+ T cells from blood. The CDR3 protein is CASSPSLGTEYTDTQYF. DNA of the CDR3: TGTGCCAGCTCACCAAGCCTCGGGACAGAGTACACAGATACGCAGTATTTT.